This is a list of T cell receptor beta chains from one sample in a study of blood T cell repertoires in COVID-19. The data were produced by immunoSEQ multiplex PCR, yet TCRdb's version contains in-frame clones alone and is incomplete. The repertoire consists of fewer than 250,000 clones, with 83% occurring once and the leading ten covering approximately 7%. The specimen sequenced was peripheral blood. These receptors were obtained from a woman aged 45 to 65 with acute or convalescent COVID-19. Both conserved end residues are part of each CDR3. The D gene is left open where the match is weak. The listing skips clone size in some rows; elsewhere it reads once, few, many or a size class.

size: .
D: TRBD2
J: TRBJ2-5
V: TRBV7-3
DNA: TGTGCCAGCAGCCACAGCGGGGGGTCTCCAGAGACCCAGTACTTC
CDR3: CASSHSGGSPETQYF

size: .
D: .
J: TRBJ1-4
V: TRBV28
DNA: TGTGCCAGCAGTAGAATGGAGTCTTCGACTAATGAAAAACTGTTTTTT
CDR3: CASSRMESSTNEKLFF

size: .
D: .
J: TRBJ2-7
V: TRBV7-2
DNA: TGTGCCAGCAGCTTAGATTTCAACTACGAGCAGTACTTC
CDR3: CASSLDFNYEQYF

size: .
D: .
J: TRBJ2-1
V: TRBV18
DNA: TGTGCCAGCTCACCCTCGGGGGGGACAGTCTCCTACAATGAGCAGTTCTTC
CDR3: CASSPSGGTVSYNEQFF

size: .
D: .
J: TRBJ1-2
V: TRBV28
DNA: TGTGCCAGCAGTGGCCCATCGGGGGTTCGCTACACCTTC
CDR3: CASSGPSGVRYTF

size: .
D: TRBD1
J: TRBJ2-4
V: TRBV29-1
DNA: TGCAGCGTTGAAGAGACAGGGGCGAACATTCAGTACTTC
CDR3: CSVEETGANIQYF

size: .
D: .
J: TRBJ1-4
V: TRBV5-4
DNA: TGTGCCAGCAGCACGCCGGGAGTGGGAAAACTGTTTTTT
CDR3: CASSTPGVGKLFF

size: .
D: TRBD1
J: TRBJ1-4
V: TRBV7-9
DNA: TGTGCCAGCAGCTTAGGAGGACAGGGCGGTCATGAAAAACTGTTTTTT
CDR3: CASSLGGQGGHEKLFF

size: .
D: .
J: TRBJ2-5
V: TRBV6-5
DNA: TGTGCCAGCAAGAGGGCCGCGGTCCAAGAGACCCAGTACTTC
CDR3: CASKRAAVQETQYF

size: .
D: TRBD1
J: TRBJ1-5
V: TRBV27
DNA: TGTGCCAGCAGTTTGACAGGGTCCGGTCAGCCCCAGCATTTT
CDR3: CASSLTGSGQPQHF

size: .
D: TRBD1
J: TRBJ1-2
V: TRBV2
DNA: TGTGCCAGCAGTGTAAAGAGGACAGGGGACTCCGGTGGCTACACCTTC
CDR3: CASSVKRTGDSGGYTF

size: many
D: TRBD2
J: TRBJ2-7
V: TRBV2
DNA: TGTGCCAGCAGTGTTCCGAGAGAAAGCGGGATCTCCTCCTACGAGCAGTACTTC
CDR3: CASSVPRESGISSYEQYF

size: once
D: .
J: TRBJ1-1
V: TRBV19
DNA: TGTGCCAGTATCCAGACATATGAAGCTTTCTTT
CDR3: CASIQTYEAFF

size: .
D: TRBD1
J: TRBJ1-2
V: TRBV10-3
DNA: TGTGCCATCAATCAACAGGGGGATGATGGCTACACCTTC
CDR3: CAINQQGDDGYTF

size: .
D: .
J: TRBJ2-7
V: TRBV5-4
DNA: TGTGCCAGCAGCCGGGGAGGGGGATTACTCGAGCAGTACTTC
CDR3: CASSRGGGLLEQYF

size: .
D: .
J: TRBJ1-1
V: TRBV21-1
DNA: TGTGCCAGCAGCAAACTCGTCTGGACAGGGGTTGAAGCTTTCTTT
CDR3: CASSKLVWTGVEAFF

size: .
D: TRBD1
J: TRBJ2-2
V: TRBV5-1
DNA: TGCGCCAGCAGCTATCTTGGAGACAGGGGGAACACCGGGGAGCTGTTTTTT
CDR3: CASSYLGDRGNTGELFF

size: once
D: TRBD1
J: TRBJ1-2
V: TRBV13
DNA: TGTGCCAGCAGCTTAGGCCGGCAGGGGGCTTATTATGGCTACACCTTC
CDR3: CASSLGRQGAYYGYTF

size: .
D: .
J: TRBJ2-7
V: TRBV6-2/TRBV6-3
DNA: TGTGCCAGCAGTATTGTGGGGACTGCATCCTACGAGCAGTACTTC
CDR3: CASSIVGTASYEQYF

size: few
D: .
J: TRBJ1-2
V: TRBV19
DNA: TGTGCCAGTAGTTCCCGCCCGACGGGAGGGTGGAGCTATGGCTACACCTTC
CDR3: CASSSRPTGGWSYGYTF

size: .
D: .
J: TRBJ2-5
V: TRBV19
DNA: TGTGCCAGTAGCCCAACCGCCTGGGTAGGGGAAGGGACCCAGTACTTC
CDR3: CASSPTAWVGEGTQYF

size: .
D: .
J: TRBJ1-3
V: TRBV7-2
DNA: TGTGCCAGCAGCTTAGTGATGGGCGTGGGAAACACCATATATTTT
CDR3: CASSLVMGVGNTIYF

size: .
D: .
J: TRBJ2-7
V: TRBV3-1/TRBV3-2
DNA: TGTGCCAGCAGCCAAGATAAGTTTGTTGACAGTTTCTCCTACGAGCAGTACTTC
CDR3: CASSQDKFVDSFSYEQYF

size: few
D: TRBD1
J: TRBJ1-5
V: TRBV11-2
DNA: TGTGCCAGCAGCCCCGAAGGGACAGGGAGCCGGCCCCAGCATTTT
CDR3: CASSPEGTGSRPQHF

size: .
D: .
J: TRBJ2-2
V: TRBV7-9
DNA: TGTGCCAGCCCCTCGGGGGGGGAGCTGTTTTTT
CDR3: CASPSGGELFF

size: few
D: TRBD1
J: TRBJ2-5
V: TRBV24-1
DNA: TGTGCCACCAGTGTGGGTAGGGACAGTATATTTTGGGAGACCCAGTACTTC
CDR3: CATSVGRDSIFWETQYF

size: .
D: .
J: TRBJ1-2
V: TRBV7-2
DNA: TGTGCCAGCAGCTCCCCCCCAGGGTCTTCATCTTCTGGCTACACCTTC
CDR3: CASSSPPGSSSSGYTF

size: many
D: TRBD1
J: TRBJ1-4
V: TRBV27
DNA: TGTGCCAGCAAACCGGGACAGGGCCGAGAAAAACTGTTTTTT
CDR3: CASKPGQGREKLFF

size: .
D: .
J: TRBJ1-1
V: TRBV6-1
DNA: TGTGCCAGCAGTGAAACGGCTGAAGCTTTCTTT
CDR3: CASSETAEAFF

size: .
D: TRBD1
J: TRBJ2-6
V: TRBV20-1
DNA: TGCAGTGCGAGTCCCGGGACAGGGGGCGCTGGGGCCAACGTCCTGACTTTC
CDR3: CSASPGTGGAGANVLTF

size: .
D: .
J: TRBJ1-4
V: TRBV23-1
DNA: TGCGCCAGCAGTCAAGAACTCCTAACTAATGAAAAACTGTTTTTT
CDR3: CASSQELLTNEKLFF

size: once
D: TRBD1
J: TRBJ2-2
V: TRBV7-9
DNA: TGTGCCAGCAGCTTTGGACAGGGTAGCACCGGGGAGCTGTTTTTT
CDR3: CASSFGQGSTGELFF

size: once
D: .
J: TRBJ2-1
V: TRBV6-4
DNA: TGTGCCAGCAGCCTTCAGGGGTTCGCCTACAATGAGCAGTTCTTC
CDR3: CASSLQGFAYNEQFF

size: .
D: .
J: TRBJ1-2
V: TRBV6-5
DNA: TGTGCCAGCAGTTACTCGACTGCGAGGGTGGGAGGCTACACCTTC
CDR3: CASSYSTARVGGYTF